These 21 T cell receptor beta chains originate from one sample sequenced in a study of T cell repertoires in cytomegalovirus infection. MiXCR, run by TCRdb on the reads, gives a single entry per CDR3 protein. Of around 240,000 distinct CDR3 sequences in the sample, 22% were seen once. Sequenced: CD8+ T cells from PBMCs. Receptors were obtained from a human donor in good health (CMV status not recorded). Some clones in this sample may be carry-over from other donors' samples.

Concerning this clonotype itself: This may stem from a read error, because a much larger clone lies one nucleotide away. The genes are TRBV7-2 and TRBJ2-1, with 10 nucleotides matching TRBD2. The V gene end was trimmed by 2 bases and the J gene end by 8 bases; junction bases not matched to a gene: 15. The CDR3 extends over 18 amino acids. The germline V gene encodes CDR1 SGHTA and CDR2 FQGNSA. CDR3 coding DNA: TGTGCCAGCAGCTTACGGCCTAGCGGGAGTATAGTACACGATGAGCAGTTCTTC. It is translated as CASSLRPSGSIVHDEQFF.

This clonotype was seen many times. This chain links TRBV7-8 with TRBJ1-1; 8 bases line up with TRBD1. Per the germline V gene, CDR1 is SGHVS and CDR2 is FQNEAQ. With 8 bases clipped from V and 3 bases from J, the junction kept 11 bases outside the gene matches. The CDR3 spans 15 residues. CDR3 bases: TGTGCCAGCCGCTCTGTGACAGGGGCGTACACTGAAGCTTTCTTT. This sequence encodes CASRSVTGAYTEAFF. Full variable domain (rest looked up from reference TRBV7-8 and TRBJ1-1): GAGVSQSPRYKVAKRGQDVALRCDPISGHVSLFWYQQALGQGPEFLTYFQNEAQLDKSGLPSDRFFAERPEGSVSTLKIQRTQQEDSAVYLCASRSVTGAYTEAFFGQGTRLTVV.

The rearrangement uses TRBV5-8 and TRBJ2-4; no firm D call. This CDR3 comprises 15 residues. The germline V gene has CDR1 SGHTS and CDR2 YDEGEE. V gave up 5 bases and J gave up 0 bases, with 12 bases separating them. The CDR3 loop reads CASSSTELAKNIQYF. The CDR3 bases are TGTGCCAGCAGTTCCACAGAACTAGCCAAAAACATTCAGTACTTC. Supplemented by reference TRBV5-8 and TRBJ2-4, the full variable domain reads EAGVTQSPTHLIKTRGQQATLRCSPISGHTSVYWYQQALGLGLQFLLWYDEGEERNRGNFPPRFSGRQFPNYSSELNVNALELEDSALYLCASSSTELAKNIQYFGAGTRLSVL.

The CDR3 region is CSVGTGNTYNEQFF. The CDR3 region has the DNA TGCAGCGTCGGGACAGGGAATACCTACAATGAGCAGTTCTTC. This chain joins TRBV29-1 and TRBJ2-1, with 9 bases that match TRBD1. The CDR3 has 14 residues. The germline gives CDR1 SQVTM, CDR2 ANQGSEA. V gave up 6 bases and J gave up 2 bases; unmatched junction bases: 5.

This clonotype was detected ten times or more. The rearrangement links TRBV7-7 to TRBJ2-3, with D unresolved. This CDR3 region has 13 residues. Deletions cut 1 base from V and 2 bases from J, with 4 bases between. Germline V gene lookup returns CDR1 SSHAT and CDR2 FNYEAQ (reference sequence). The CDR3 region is CASSLEPTDTQYF. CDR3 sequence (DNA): TGTGCCAGCAGCTTAGAACCCACAGATACGCAGTATTTT.

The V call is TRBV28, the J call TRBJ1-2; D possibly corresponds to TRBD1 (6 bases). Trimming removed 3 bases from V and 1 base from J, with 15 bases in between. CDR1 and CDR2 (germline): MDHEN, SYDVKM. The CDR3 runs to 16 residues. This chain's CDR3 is CASSFMVQGDNYGYTF. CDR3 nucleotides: TGTGCCAGCAGTTTTATGGTACAGGGTGATAACTATGGCTACACCTTC.

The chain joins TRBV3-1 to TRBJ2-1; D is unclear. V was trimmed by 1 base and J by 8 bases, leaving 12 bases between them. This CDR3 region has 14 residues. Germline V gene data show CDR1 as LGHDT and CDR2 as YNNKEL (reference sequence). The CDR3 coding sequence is TGTGCCAGCAGCCAAGTTTCCTTAGGCGATGAGCAGTTCTTC. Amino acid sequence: CASSQVSLGDEQFF.

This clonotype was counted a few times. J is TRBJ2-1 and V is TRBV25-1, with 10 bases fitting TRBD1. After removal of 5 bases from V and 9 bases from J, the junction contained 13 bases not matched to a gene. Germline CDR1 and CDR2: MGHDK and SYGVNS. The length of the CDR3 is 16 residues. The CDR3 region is CASSTGQGDYFGEQFF. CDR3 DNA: TGTGCCAGCAGTACCGGACAGGGGGATTATTTTGGTGAGCAGTTCTTC. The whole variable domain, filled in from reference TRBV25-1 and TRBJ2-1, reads EADIYQTPRYLVIGTGKKITLECSQTMGHDKMYWYQQDPGMELHLIHYSYGVNSTEKGDLSSESTVSRIRTEHFPLTLESARPSHTSQYLCASSTGQGDYFGEQFFGPGTRLTVL.

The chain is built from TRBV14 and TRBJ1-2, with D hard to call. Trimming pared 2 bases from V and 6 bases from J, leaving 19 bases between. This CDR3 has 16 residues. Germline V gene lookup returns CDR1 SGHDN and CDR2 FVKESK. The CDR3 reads CASSQQGRLAHDGYTF. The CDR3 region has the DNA TGTGCCAGCAGCCAACAAGGGAGACTGGCGCATGATGGCTACACCTTC.

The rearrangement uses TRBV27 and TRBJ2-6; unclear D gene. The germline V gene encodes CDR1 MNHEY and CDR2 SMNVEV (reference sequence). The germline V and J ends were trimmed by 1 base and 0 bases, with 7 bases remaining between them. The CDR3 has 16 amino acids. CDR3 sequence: CASSLYWDSGANVLTF. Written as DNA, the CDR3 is TGTGCCAGCAGTTTATACTGGGACTCTGGGGCCAACGTCCTGACTTTC.

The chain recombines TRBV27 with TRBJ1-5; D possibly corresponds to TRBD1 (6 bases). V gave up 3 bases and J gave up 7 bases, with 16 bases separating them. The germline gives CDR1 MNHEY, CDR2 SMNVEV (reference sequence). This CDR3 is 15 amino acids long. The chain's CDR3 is CASSFRTGPPQPQHF. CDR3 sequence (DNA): TGTGCCAGCAGTTTCCGAACAGGGCCCCCCCAGCCCCAGCATTTT.

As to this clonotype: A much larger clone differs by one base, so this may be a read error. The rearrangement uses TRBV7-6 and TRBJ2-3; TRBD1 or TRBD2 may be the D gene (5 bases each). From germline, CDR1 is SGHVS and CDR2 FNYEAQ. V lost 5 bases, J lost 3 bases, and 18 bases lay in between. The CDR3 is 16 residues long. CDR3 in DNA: TGTGCCAGCAGCCCGTTGGTAGCGAGGGGAACAGATACGCAGTATTTT. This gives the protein CASSPLVARGTDTQYF.

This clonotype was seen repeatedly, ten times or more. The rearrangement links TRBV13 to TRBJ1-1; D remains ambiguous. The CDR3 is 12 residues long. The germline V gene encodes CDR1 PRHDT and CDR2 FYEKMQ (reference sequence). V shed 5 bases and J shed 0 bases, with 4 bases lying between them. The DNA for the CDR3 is TGTGCCAGCAGCCGCTTGAACACTGAAGCTTTCTTT. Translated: CASSRLNTEAFF.

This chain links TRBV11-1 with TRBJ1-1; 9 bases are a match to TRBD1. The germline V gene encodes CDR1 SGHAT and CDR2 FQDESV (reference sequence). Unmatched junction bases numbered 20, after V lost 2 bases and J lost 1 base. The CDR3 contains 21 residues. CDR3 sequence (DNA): TGTGCCAGCAGCTTATCCCCCCGCCAAGGGACAGGGAATAGATGGAACACTGAAGCTTTCTTT. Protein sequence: CASSLSPRQGTGNRWNTEAFF. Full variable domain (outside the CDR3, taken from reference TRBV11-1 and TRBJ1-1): EAEVAQSPRYKITEKSQAVAFWCDPISGHATLYWYRQILGQGPELLVQFQDESVVDDSQLPKDRFSAERLKGVDSTLKIQPAELGDSAMYLCASSLSPRQGTGNRWNTEAFFGQGTRLTVV.

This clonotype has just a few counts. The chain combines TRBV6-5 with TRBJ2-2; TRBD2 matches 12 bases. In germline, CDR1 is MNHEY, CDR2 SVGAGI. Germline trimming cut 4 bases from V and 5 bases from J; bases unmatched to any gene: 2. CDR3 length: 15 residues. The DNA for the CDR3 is TGTGCCAGCAGTTCCGGACTAGCGGGGACCGGGGAGCTGTTTTTT. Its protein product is CASSSGLAGTGELFF.

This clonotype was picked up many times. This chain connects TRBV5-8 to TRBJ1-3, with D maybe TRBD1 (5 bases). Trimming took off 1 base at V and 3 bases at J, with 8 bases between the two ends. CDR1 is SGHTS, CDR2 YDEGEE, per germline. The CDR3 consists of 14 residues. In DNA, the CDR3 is TGTGCCAGCAGCTTGTATACAGGTGGAAACACCATATATTTT. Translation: CASSLYTGGNTIYF.

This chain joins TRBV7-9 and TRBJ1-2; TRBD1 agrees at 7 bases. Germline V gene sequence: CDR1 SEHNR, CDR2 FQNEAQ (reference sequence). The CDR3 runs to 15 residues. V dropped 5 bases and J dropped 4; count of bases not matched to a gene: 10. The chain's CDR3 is CASSRSGTVLYGYTF. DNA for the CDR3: TGTGCCAGCAGCCGTTCCGGGACAGTACTCTATGGCTACACCTTC.

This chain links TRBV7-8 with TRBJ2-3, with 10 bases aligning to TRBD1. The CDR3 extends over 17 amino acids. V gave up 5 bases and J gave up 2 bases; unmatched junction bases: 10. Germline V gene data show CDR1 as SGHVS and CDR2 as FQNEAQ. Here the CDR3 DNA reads TGTGCCAGCAGCCTACCAGGGACAGGGGTGTTCACAGATACGCAGTATTTT. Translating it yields CASSLPGTGVFTDTQYF.

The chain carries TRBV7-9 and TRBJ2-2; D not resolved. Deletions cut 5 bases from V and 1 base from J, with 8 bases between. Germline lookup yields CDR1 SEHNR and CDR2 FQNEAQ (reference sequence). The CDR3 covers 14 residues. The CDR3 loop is CASSPPENTGELFF. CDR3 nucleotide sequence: TGTGCCAGCAGCCCGCCAGAGAACACCGGGGAGCTGTTTTTT. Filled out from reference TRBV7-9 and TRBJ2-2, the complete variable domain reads DTGVSQNPRHKITKRGQNVTFRCDPISEHNRLYWYRQTLGQGPEFLTYFQNEAQLEKSRLLSDRFSAERPKGSFSTLEIQRTEQGDSAMYLCASSPPENTGELFFGEGSRLTVL.

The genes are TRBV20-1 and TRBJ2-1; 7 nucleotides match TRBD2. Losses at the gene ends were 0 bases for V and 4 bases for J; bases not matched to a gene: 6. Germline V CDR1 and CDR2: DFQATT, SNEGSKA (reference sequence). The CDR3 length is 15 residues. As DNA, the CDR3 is TGCAGTGCTAGAGATGCGGGGGACGATTACAATGAGCAGTTCTTC. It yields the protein CSARDAGDDYNEQFF.

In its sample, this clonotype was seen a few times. CDR3 region: CATSRDFGQISSGANVLTF. CDR3 sequence (DNA): TGTGCCACCAGCAGAGATTTCGGACAAATAAGCTCTGGGGCCAACGTCCTGACTTTC. The chain recombines TRBV15 with TRBJ2-6, with D possibly being TRBD1 (5 bases). Per the germline V gene, CDR1 is LNHNV and CDR2 is YYDKDF (reference sequence). The CDR3 has 19 amino acids. With 0 bases removed from V and 0 bases from J, the gap between germline ends came to 15 bases.